Below, one T cell receptor beta chain is given with its context. The antigen is undetermined. The V gene lost 4 bases and the J gene lost 7 bases, with 11 bases spanning the gap. Looked up from germline, CDR1 is SGHTA and CDR2 is FQGTGA. This CDR3 comprises 13 residues. This sample is part of a study of T-cell memory formation after mild COVID-19. Study-wide points: Shrinking CD4+ clones resided mostly in CM and EM, and CD8+ ones in EMRA.

A 5'RACE reaction primed in the constant segment made cDNA libraries of TCR alpha and TCR beta, and these carried sample barcodes and UMIs. TCRdb analysed the 5' RACE reads with MiXCR anew, one entry per CDR3 protein. Of about 150,000 distinct CDR3 sequences in the sample, 13% to 15% were seen once. This chain links TRBV7-3 with TRBJ2-1; D unclear. The sample was PBMCs or a T cell subset sorted from them (not recorded which). The clonotype comes from an adult woman who had mild COVID-19 (a few samples of this study predate the infection). Cell type and time point are not known. This CDR3 reads CASSSALGNEQFF. The CDR3 coding sequence is TGTGCCAGCAGCTCGGCCCTGGGGAATGAGCAGTTCTTC.